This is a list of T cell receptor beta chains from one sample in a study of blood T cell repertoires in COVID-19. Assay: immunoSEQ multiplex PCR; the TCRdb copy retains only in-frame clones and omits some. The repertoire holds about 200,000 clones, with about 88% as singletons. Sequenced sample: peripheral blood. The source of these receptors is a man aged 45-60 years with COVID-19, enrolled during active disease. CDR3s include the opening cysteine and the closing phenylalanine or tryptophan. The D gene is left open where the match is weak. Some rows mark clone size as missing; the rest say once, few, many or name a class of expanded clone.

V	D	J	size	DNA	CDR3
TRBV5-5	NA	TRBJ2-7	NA	TGTGCCAGCAGCTTGGTTTTCAGCAGGGGCTACGAGCAGTACTTC	CASSLVFSRGYEQYF
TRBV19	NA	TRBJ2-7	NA	TGTGCCAGTAGTATAGGCCGGGACTTAACCTACGAGCAGTACTTC	CASSIGRDLTYEQYF
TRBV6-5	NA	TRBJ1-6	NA	TGTGCCAGCAGCAAGACGGGAGGTTATTCACCCCTCCACTTT	CASSKTGGYSPLHF
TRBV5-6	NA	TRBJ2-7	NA	TGTGCCAGCAGCTTGGCCTATTCGTACGAGCAGTACTTC	CASSLAYSYEQYF
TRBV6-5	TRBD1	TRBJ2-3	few	TGTGCCAGCAGCGCGGGACAGGGGGAGGCAGATACGCAGTATTTT	CASSAGQGEADTQYF
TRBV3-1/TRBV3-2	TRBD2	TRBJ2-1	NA	TGTGCCAGCAGCCCTCTAGCGGGGGGGGAGCAGTTCTTC	CASSPLAGGEQFF
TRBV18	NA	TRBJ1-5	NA	TGTGCCAGCTCATCTACGGGCAATCAGCCCCAGCATTTT	CASSSTGNQPQHF
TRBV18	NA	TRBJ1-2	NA	TGTGCCAGCTCCCTTAAGGAAGCGAGCTATGGCTACACCTTC	CASSLKEASYGYTF
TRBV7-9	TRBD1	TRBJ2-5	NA	TGTGCCAGCCGACAGGGCCTGGGAGAGACCCAGTACTTC	CASRQGLGETQYF
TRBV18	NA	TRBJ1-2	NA	TGTGCCAGCTCCCCGGACACTCCTGGCTACACCTTC	CASSPDTPGYTF
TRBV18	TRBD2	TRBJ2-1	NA	TGTGCCAGCTCACCGACCAGCGGGGAGGGCCGCTATGAGCAGTTCTTC	CASSPTSGEGRYEQFF
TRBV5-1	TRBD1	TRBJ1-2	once	TGCGCCAGCAGCTTCTCGGGACAGGGAGACTACACCTTC	CASSFSGQGDYTF
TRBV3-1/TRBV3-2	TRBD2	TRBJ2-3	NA	TGTGCCAGCAGCCAAGTTCTAGCGGGGGAATATACGCAGTATTTT	CASSQVLAGEYTQYF
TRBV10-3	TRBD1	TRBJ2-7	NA	TGTGCCATCACTAGGGACAGGGAGGCCTACGAGCAGTACTTC	CAITRDREAYEQYF
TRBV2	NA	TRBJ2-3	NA	TGTGCCAGCAGTGTCGACTCCACAGATACGCAGTATTTT	CASSVDSTDTQYF
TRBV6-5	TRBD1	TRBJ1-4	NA	TGTGCCAGCAGTTCGGACAGGGGGAGCGGAGAAAAACTGTTTTTT	CASSSDRGSGEKLFF
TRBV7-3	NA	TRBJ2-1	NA	TGTGCCAGCAGTTCGGCAGGGAACAACAATGAGCAGTTCTTC	CASSSAGNNNEQFF
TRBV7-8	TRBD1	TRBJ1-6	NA	TGTGCCAGCAGCCCCAGATGGACAGGGTTTTCTAATTCACCCCTCCACTTT	CASSPRWTGFSNSPLHF
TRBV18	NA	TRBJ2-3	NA	TGTGCCAGCGCGAGAGGGGGTATTACAGATACGCAGTATTTT	CASARGGITDTQYF
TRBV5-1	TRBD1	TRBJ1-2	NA	TGCGCCAGCAGCTTGTTAGGACAGGGAGGGTCCTATGGCTACACCTTC	CASSLLGQGGSYGYTF
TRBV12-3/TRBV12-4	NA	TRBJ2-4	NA	TGTGCCAGCAGTTTCCTCAGGTGGGACATTCAGTACTTC	CASSFLRWDIQYF
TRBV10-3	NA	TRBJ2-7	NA	TGTGCCATCAGTGAGTCACAATCCTACGAGCAGTACTTC	CAISESQSYEQYF
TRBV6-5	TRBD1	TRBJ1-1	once	TGTGCCAGCAGTTTGAACAGGGGGCTCACTGAAGCTTTCTTT	CASSLNRGLTEAFF
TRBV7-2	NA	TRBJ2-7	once	TGTGCCAGCAGCTTCCGCACAGGCGACGAGCAGTACTTC	CASSFRTGDEQYF
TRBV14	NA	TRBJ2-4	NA	TGTGCCAGCAGCCAAGATAGGGGCTTAACTAAGTACTTC	CASSQDRGLTKYF
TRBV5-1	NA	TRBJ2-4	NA	TGCGCCAGCAGCTTGACAGGGTATAGAAACATTCAGTACTTC	CASSLTGYRNIQYF